One sample yielded the 9 T cell receptor beta chains listed below, sequenced in a study of patients and donors after allogeneic stem cell transplantation (dated by TCRdb to about 2020). Libraries were made using RT-PCR. The instrument was a NextSeq 550. The public reads were run again by TCRdb, first through fastp at Q25 and then through MiXCR, and only productive beta chains were kept. A single entry per CDR3 protein holds the most common genes and DNA from its merged rows. The sample has about a million distinct CDR3 sequences on record, 18% of them singletons. The ten largest clonotypes hold around 6% of the sample. Sequencing was done on a sample of blood, either unsorted or a sorted T cell fraction (not recorded which). These receptors all stem from a human donor who was either an allogeneic HSCT recipient or a stem cell or donor lymphocyte infusion donor (not recorded which). It is not recorded whose cells these are; they may come from a transplant donor.

The gene calls are TRBV29-1 and TRBJ1-1; 7 bases line up with TRBD1. The CDR3 is made up of 13 amino acids. CDR1 is SQVTM and CDR2 is ANQGSEA in the germline V gene. V trimming: 4 bases; J trimming: 5 bases; junction bases outside the gene matches: 7. The CDR3 protein is CSVARGQGTEAFF. The CDR3 DNA sequence: TGCAGCGTTGCAAGGGGGCAGGGGACTGAAGCTTTCTTT.

This clonotype has only a few counts. V usage is TRBV21-1 and J usage is TRBJ2-3; the table gives TRBD2 as D, unverified against the DNA. TRBV21-1 is an annotated pseudogene. The CDR3 is 18 amino acids. The DNA of the CDR3 is TGTGCCAGCAGCCCTTGGGAGCGTAGCGGGGGGGTGACAGATACGCAGTATTTT. Its translation: CASSPWERSGGVTDTQYF.

This rearrangement joins TRBV7-6 to TRBJ2-1, with D possibly matching TRBD2 (7 bases). The CDR3 loop spans 16 amino acids. Germline V lookup: CDR1 SGHVS, CDR2 FNYEAQ. V dropped 1 base and J dropped 1 base, with 11 bases sitting between them. The CDR3, as DNA: TGTGCCAGCAGCTTAGAACGGGGGGCATCCTACAATGAGCAGTTCTTC. Amino acids: CASSLERGASYNEQFF.

The V call is TRBV4-2, the J call TRBJ2-3, with D possibly being TRBD2 (6 bases). The CDR3 has 17 residues. V lost 1 base to trimming and J lost 0 bases, with 14 bases between them. Germline V lookup: CDR1 LGHNA, CDR2 YNFKEQ. CDR3 sequence (DNA): TGTGCCAGCAGCCAAGTCGAGAAGCGGGCAAGCACAGATACGCAGTATTTT. It encodes CASSQVEKRASTDTQYF.

The gene calls are TRBV5-1 and TRBJ1-5; 10 nucleotides line up with TRBD1. V lost 4 bases and J lost 1; bases outside the gene matches: 8. The CDR3 loop spans 17 amino acids. CDR1 is SGHRS and CDR2 is YFSETQ in the germline V gene. CDR3: CASSAGDRGISNQPQHF. CDR3 nucleotides: TGCGCCAGCAGCGCCGGGGACAGGGGAATAAGCAATCAGCCCCAGCATTTT.

The CDR3 nucleotides read TGTGCCAGCAGCTCCCGGACAGGGGGCTGGGGCACTGAAGCTTTCTTT. As protein: CASSSRTGGWGTEAFF. The chain combines TRBV5-4 with TRBJ1-1, with 11 bases fitting TRBD1. This CDR3 is 16 amino acids long. Unmatched junction bases numbered 8, after V lost 3 bases and J lost 4 bases. The V gene's germline CDR1 is SGHNT and CDR2 YYREEE (reference sequence).

This clonotype was recorded a few times. The chain joins TRBV4-1 to TRBJ1-6, with D tentatively TRBD1 (6 bases). Trimming took 0 bases from V and 8 from J, leaving 14 bases between them. Looked up from germline, CDR1 is MGHRA and CDR2 is YSYEKL. The CDR3 is 16 amino acids. The CDR3 region has the DNA TGCGCCAGCAGCCAAGATCGGGGGGCAGGGGATTCACCCCTCCACTTT. Amino acid sequence: CASSQDRGAGDSPLHF.

This clonotype came up a few times. The chain is built from TRBV7-8 and TRBJ2-5; D perhaps matches TRBD2 (6 bases). V lost 2 bases, J lost 5 bases, and 9 bases lay in between. The CDR3 contains 13 residues. Germline V lookup: CDR1 SGHVS, CDR2 FQNEAQ. CDR3 in DNA: TGTGCCAGCAGCTTACTAGCGAGGGAGACCCAGTACTTC. Protein sequence: CASSLLARETQYF.

This clonotype was observed a few times. The chain is built from TRBV13 and TRBJ2-2; TRBD1 matches at 8 bases. With 4 bases clipped from V and 2 bases from J, the junction kept 6 bases outside the gene matches. In germline, CDR1 is PRHDT, CDR2 FYEKMQ (reference sequence). CDR3 length: 16 residues. The CDR3 DNA is TGTGCCAGCAGCTATACCGACAGGGGTAACACCGGGGAGCTGTTTTTT. It is translated as CASSYTDRGNTGELFF.